Each of the 14 T cell receptor beta chains below was sequenced from the same sample in a study of shared clonotypes between healthy human individuals. TCRdb's copy holds only in-frame clones and misses some; the assay was immunoSEQ multiplex PCR. The repertoire holds about 2.2 million clones, roughly 91% seen once, with about 1.5% in the top ten. Naive CD8 cells lacked CD45RO and underwent positive selection for CCR7, leaving out terminally differentiated effector memory CD45RA+ cells. Sequences were obtained from naive CD8+ T cells from PBMCs. The receptors were gathered from a man aged 18 to 29 in good health. Some clones in this sample may be carry-over from other donors' samples.

The count of this clone is one. The rearrangement joins TRBV7-6 to TRBJ2-5, with D tentatively TRBD2 (5 bases). V dropped 5 bases and J dropped 4 bases, with 17 bases sitting between them. This CDR3 contains 15 residues. Germline values: CDR1 SGHVS, CDR2 FNYEAQ. The CDR3 loop is CASSREGWLAETQYF. The CDR3 nucleotides are TGTGCCAGCAGCCGAGAGGGTTGGCTAGCAGAGACCCAGTACTTC.

Note on this clone: Different DNA sequences within this sample yield the same CDR3. CDR3 loop: CASSPRQGSYGYTF. The CDR3 region has the DNA TGTGCCAGCAGCCCCCGACAGGGGAGCTATGGCTACACCTTC. This chain links TRBV7-9 with TRBJ1-2; 8 bases match TRBD1. The CDR3 consists of 14 residues. V lost 5 bases, J lost 4 bases, and 6 bases stayed unmatched. Germline lookup yields CDR1 SEHNR and CDR2 FQNEAQ (reference sequence).

This chain joins TRBV5-1 and TRBJ1-2; 8 bases match TRBD1. V lost 4 bases and J lost 2; bases outside the gene matches: 7. The CDR3 has 15 residues. Per the germline V gene, CDR1 is SGHRS and CDR2 is YFSETQ. The CDR3 is CASSADRGRNYGYTF. The DNA of the CDR3 is TGCGCCAGCAGCGCCGACAGGGGTCGGAACTATGGCTACACCTTC.

As to this clone: An end of the junction differs from the germline gene, which may be a read error. The chain employs TRBV5-5 and TRBJ1-5, with D perhaps TRBD1 (5 bases). The CDR3 sequence is 15 residues long. Germline values: CDR1 SGHKS, CDR2 YYEKEE (reference sequence). CDR3 nucleotide sequence: TGCGCCAGCAGCCAGGATCGCGGGGCGAGTCAGCCCCAGCATTTT. Protein: CASSQDRGASQPQHF.

The V and J genes are TRBV6-1 and TRBJ1-5, with D possibly TRBD1 on 6 matching bases. This CDR3 has 15 residues. Germline loops: CDR1 MNHNS, CDR2 SASEGT. V lost 6 bases to trimming and J lost 5 bases, with 17 bases between them. This chain's CDR3 is CASRSRTDIDQPQHF. Here the CDR3 DNA reads TGTGCCAGCAGGTCTCGGACAGATATTGATCAGCCCCAGCATTTT.

The rearrangement links TRBV10-3 to TRBJ2-2; D call uncertain. V dropped 2 bases and J dropped 6 bases, with 7 bases sitting between them. The CDR3 is 13 residues long. Germline V lookup: CDR1 ENHRY, CDR2 SYGVKD. In nucleotides, the CDR3 is TGTGCCATCAGTGAGGACCCGCCCGGGGAGCTGTTTTTT. It yields the protein CAISEDPPGELFF.

This sequence joins TRBV6-5 and TRBJ1-3, with no clear D. Germline V gene sequence: CDR1 MNHEY, CDR2 SVGAGI. This CDR3 is 16 amino acids long. V dropped 1 base and J dropped 0 bases, with 10 bases sitting between them. CDR3 DNA: TGTGCCAGCAGTTACTTGGGCCGGAGCTCTGGAAACACCATATATTTT. Protein: CASSYLGRSSGNTIYF.

This clone has a single count. The chain combines TRBV19 with TRBJ2-3; D remains ambiguous. This CDR3 is built from 14 residues. Per the germline V gene, CDR1 is LNHDA and CDR2 is SQIVND (reference sequence). Between the trimmed V and J ends, which lost 0 bases and 6 bases, there was a span of 10 bases. Here the CDR3 reads CASSIEHWPDTQYF. In DNA, the CDR3 is TGTGCCAGTAGTATAGAGCATTGGCCGGATACGCAGTATTTT.

J is TRBJ2-5 and V is TRBV27, with D perhaps given as TRBD1 or TRBD2 (5 bases each). The tail of the sequence fits TRBJ2-7 better, so the J call may be wrong. Germline V CDR1 and CDR2: MNHEY, SMNVEV (reference sequence). The CDR3 sequence is 14 residues long. The CDR3 DNA is TGTGCCAGCAGTTTCACCGGGGCCCGCTACGAGCAGTACTTC. The encoded protein is CASSFTGARYEQYF.

This clone is a singleton in its sample. The chain is built from TRBV27 and TRBJ1-1; possibly TRBD1 for D (6 bases). The CDR3 runs 18 residues. CDR1 and CDR2 from the germline V gene are MNHEY and SMNVEV (reference sequence). Trimming left V 10 bases short and J 1 base short, with 28 bases between. The CDR3 DNA follows: TGTGCCACCGCGGTGATGACAGGAGATCCCCTCCGGAACACTGAAGCTTTCTTT. Protein sequence: CATAVMTGDPLRNTEAFF.

V and J are TRBV11-2 and TRBJ2-2; D may be TRBD1 or TRBD2 (5 bases each). V dropped 5 bases and J dropped 5 bases, with 15 bases sitting between them. Germline loops: CDR1 SGHAT, CDR2 FQNNGV. This CDR3 is built from 15 residues. The CDR3 sequence: CASSLRQSGTGELFF. CDR3 coding DNA: TGTGCCAGCAGCCTAAGACAGAGCGGAACCGGGGAGCTGTTTTTT.

The chain recombines TRBV5-4 with TRBJ2-7; 10 bases fit TRBD2. The germline gives CDR1 SGHNT, CDR2 YYREEE (reference sequence). CDR3 length equals 14 residues. Trimming at V came to 2 bases and at J to 6 bases, leaving 5 bases not matched to a gene. Here the CDR3 DNA reads TGTGCCAGCAGCTTTAGCGGGAGGACATCCGAGCAGTACTTC. Protein sequence: CASSFSGRTSEQYF.

The chain is built from TRBV9 and TRBJ2-1; no clear D. Per germline, CDR1 SGDLS and CDR2 YYNGEE. The CDR3 spans 14 residues. The V gene lost 0 bases and the J gene lost 6 bases, with 10 bases spanning the gap. CDR3 region: CASSVGGPLNEQFF. The CDR3 DNA is TGTGCCAGCAGCGTAGGAGGCCCCCTCAATGAGCAGTTCTTC.

V is TRBV28 and J is TRBJ2-1; 7 bases fit TRBD1. Germline assignment: CDR1 MDHEN and CDR2 SYDVKM. V was clipped by 2 bases and J by 13 bases; unmatched bases: 8. CDR3 length: 13 residues. The CDR3 here is CASSLIQGGLQFF. As DNA, the CDR3 is TGTGCCAGCAGTTTAATACAAGGGGGCCTTCAGTTCTTC. The full variable domain, completed using reference TRBV28 and TRBJ2-1, is DVKVTQSSRYLVKRTGEKVFLECVQDMDHENMFWYRQDPGLGLRLIYFSYDVKMKEKGDIPEGYSVSREKKERFSLILESASTNQTSMYLCASSLIQGGLQFFGPGTRLTVL.